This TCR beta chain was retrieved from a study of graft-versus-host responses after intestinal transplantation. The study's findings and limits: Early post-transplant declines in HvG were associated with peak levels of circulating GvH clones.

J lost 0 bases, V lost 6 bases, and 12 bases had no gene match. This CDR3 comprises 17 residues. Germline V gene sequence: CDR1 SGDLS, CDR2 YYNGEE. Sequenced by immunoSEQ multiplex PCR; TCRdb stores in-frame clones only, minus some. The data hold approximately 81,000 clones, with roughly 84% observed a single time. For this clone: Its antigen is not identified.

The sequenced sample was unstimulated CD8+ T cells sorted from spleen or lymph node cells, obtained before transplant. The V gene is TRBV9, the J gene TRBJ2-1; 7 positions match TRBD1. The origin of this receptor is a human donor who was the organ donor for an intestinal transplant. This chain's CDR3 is CASTRDRSFYSYNEQFF. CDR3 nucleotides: TGTGCCAGCACCCGGGACAGATCGTTCTACTCCTACAATGAGCAGTTCTTC.